Presented here are 15 T cell receptor beta chains from one specimen sequenced in a study of T cells in localized non-small cell lung cancer. Sequencing used immunoSEQ multiplex PCR; TCRdb keeps in-frame clones, though not all of them. The profile shows about 40,000 clones, roughly 86% of them singletons. Sample: peripheral blood, taken before any cancer treatment. These receptors came from a man aged 18-55 years with stage I lung adenocarcinoma.

The chain has TRBV7-2 and TRBJ1-5; tentatively, D is TRBD1 (5 bases). The V end lost 5 bases, the J end lost 7 bases, and 15 bases lay between the germline ends. CDR3 length: 14 residues. CDR1 and CDR2 (germline): SGHTA, FQGNSA. For the CDR3, the DNA is TGTGCCAGCAGCACGACGGGGGGGGACCAGCCCCAGCATTTT. This sequence encodes CASSTTGGDQPQHF.

Only a few counts were recorded for this clone. This rearrangement joins TRBV29-1 to TRBJ1-5; D unresolved. The V gene's germline CDR1 is SQVTM and CDR2 ANQGSEA. The CDR3 totals 13 residues. V lost 5 bases, J lost 5 bases, and 13 bases lay in between. As DNA, the CDR3 is TGCAGCGTTCAACGGGAAGTCGATCAGCCCCAGCATTTT. This translates into CSVQREVDQPQHF.

The sample holds a few counts of this clone. The chain couples TRBV9 to TRBJ2-2; 9 positions agree with TRBD1. The CDR3 totals 19 residues. J lost 4 bases, V lost 4 bases, and 17 bases had no gene match. Per the germline V gene, CDR1 is SGDLS and CDR2 is YYNGEE. CDR3 amino acids: CASSPKSIGTGTGTGELFF. DNA of the CDR3: TGTGCCAGCAGCCCGAAAAGTATCGGGACAGGGACGGGCACCGGGGAGCTGTTTTTT.

This clone showed up just once. This rearrangement joins TRBV18 to TRBJ2-7; D is ambiguous. The CDR3 runs to 13 residues. Germline lookup yields CDR1 KGHSH and CDR2 LQKENI. Between the trimmed V and J ends, which lost 3 bases and 3 bases, there was a span of 9 bases. The CDR3 reads CASSPQVDYEQYF. The CDR3 nucleotides read TGTGCCAGCTCACCCCAGGTCGACTACGAGCAGTACTTC.

The V call is TRBV12-5, the J call TRBJ1-5; no clear D gene. CDR1 and CDR2 (germline): LGHNT, FRNRAP. Trimming pared 1 base from V and 9 bases from J, leaving 7 bases between. This CDR3 has 12 amino acids. The CDR3 reads CASGLDSRPQHF. The CDR3 DNA sequence: TGTGCTAGTGGTTTGGATTCGAGGCCCCAGCATTTT. Complete variable domain (other parts from reference TRBV12-5 and TRBJ1-5): DARVTQTPRHKVTEMGQEVTMRCQPILGHNTVFWYRQTMMQGLELLAYFRNRAPLDDSGMPKDRFSAEMPDATLATLKIQPSEPRDSAVYFCASGLDSRPQHFGDGTRLSIL.

The rearrangement uses TRBV5-1 and TRBJ2-7, with TRBD2 identical over 12 bases. V shed 4 bases and J 7 bases; nucleotides not matched to a gene: 12. This CDR3 contains 16 residues. In germline, CDR1 is SGHRS, CDR2 YFSETQ. CDR3 in DNA: TGCGCCAGCAGCCTCGACGGGACTAGCGGGTTGGATGAGCAGTACTTC. Protein product: CASSLDGTSGLDEQYF.

The V call is TRBV7-2, the J call TRBJ2-2, with D possibly matching TRBD2 (5 bases). The CDR3 consists of 14 residues. Germline values: CDR1 SGHTA, CDR2 FQGNSA. Trimming removed 6 bases at V and 5 bases at J, with 13 bases between. CDR3 coding DNA: TGTGCCAGCAGAAACGAGCGGCTTACCGGGGAGCTGTTTTTT. Its protein is CASRNERLTGELFF.

Regarding this clone: Germline is not matched at one junction end, which may reflect a read error. The chain combines TRBV30 with TRBJ1-5; D not resolved. The CDR3 has 13 amino acids. Germline CDR1 reads GTSNPN; CDR2 reads SVGIG (reference sequence). The CDR3 DNA sequence: TGTGCCTCCGGAGGGTCCAGCAACCAGCCCCAGCATTTT. As protein: CASGGSSNQPQHF.

The chain links TRBV6-5 to TRBJ1-2; TRBD1 is a possible D gene (5 bases). The V gene's germline CDR1 is MNHEY and CDR2 SVGAGI. The CDR3 extends over 14 amino acids. Trimming cost V 0 bases and J 6 bases, with 11 bases left between them. The CDR3 here is CASSYSSQGDGYTF. CDR3 sequence (DNA): TGTGCCAGCAGTTACTCTTCCCAGGGAGATGGCTACACCTTC.

This chain uses TRBV9 with TRBJ1-2; 7 bases are a match to TRBD1. CDR3 length equals 15 residues. J was trimmed by 4 bases and V by 0 bases; bases with no gene match: 6. CDR1 SGDLS and CDR2 YYNGEE come from the germline V gene. The CDR3 reads CASSVGAGQSYGYTF. The CDR3 coding sequence is TGTGCCAGCAGCGTAGGTGCGGGACAGAGCTATGGCTACACCTTC.

This chain links TRBV5-6 with TRBJ1-1; TRBD1 agrees at 8 bases. Trimming took 1 base from V and 6 from J; bases not matched to a gene: 17. Germline CDR1 SGHDT, CDR2 YYEEEE. The CDR3 spans 18 residues. The CDR3 sequence: CASSLSRDRLLRVAEAFF. In DNA, the CDR3 is TGTGCCAGCAGCTTGTCCCGGGACAGGTTACTGAGGGTCGCTGAAGCTTTCTTT.

The chain couples TRBV4-3 to TRBJ1-1, with TRBD1 as a possible D gene (5 bases). CDR1 LGHNA and CDR2 YSLEER come from the germline V gene. The germline V and J ends were trimmed by 4 bases and 0 bases, with 15 bases remaining between them. There are 16 residues in the CDR3. In DNA, the CDR3 is TGCGCCAGCAGCCCCGCCGGGACCTTAATGAACACTGAAGCTTTCTTT. This gives the protein CASSPAGTLMNTEAFF.

V usage is TRBV4-3 and J usage is TRBJ2-3; D perhaps matches TRBD2 (5 bases). V was shortened by 2 bases and J by 0 bases, with 9 bases between the two germline ends. Germline-derived CDR1 and CDR2 are LGHNA and YSLEER. The CDR3 totals 15 residues. The chain's CDR3 is CASSQSGYSTDTQYF. The CDR3 nucleotides are TGCGCCAGCAGCCAATCGGGGTACAGCACAGATACGCAGTATTTT.

The CDR3 loop reads CASRLGVRNTEAFF. The CDR3 DNA reads TGTGCCAGCAGGCTGGGGGTAAGGAACACTGAAGCTTTCTTT. This chain uses TRBV27 with TRBJ1-1, with a possible D match to TRBD1 (5 bases). Trimming removed 6 bases from V and 1 base from J, with 12 bases in between. From germline, CDR1 is MNHEY and CDR2 SMNVEV (reference sequence). There are 14 residues in the CDR3.

In its sample, this clone was seen a few times. This chain links TRBV19 with TRBJ2-1; 7 bases are shared with TRBD1. In germline, CDR1 is LNHDA, CDR2 SQIVND (reference sequence). V gave up 5 bases and J gave up 4 bases; unmatched junction bases: 5. CDR3 length: 14 residues. The CDR3 nucleotides are TGTGCCAGTAGTCCCCGGACAGGTTACAATGAGCAGTTCTTC. The encoded protein is CASSPRTGYNEQFF.